The rows below give T cell receptor beta chains drawn from one sample of a study of T cell responses to AZD1222 COVID-19 vaccine. Here immunoSEQ multiplex PCR was the method, and the copy in TCRdb shows in-frame clones only, minus some. The data show under 150,000 clones, 92% seen once. The sample in question was peripheral blood, obtained on day 0 of AZD1222 vaccination. These receptors originate from an adult in good health. Each CDR3 is given with its conserved first and last residue. A D gene is named only where the DNA matches it firmly. Where a row states a size, it is once, few, many or the class of an expanded clone; other rows omit it.

>.|TRBV2|TRBJ2-2|.
CASRGSHRAGELFF
TGTGCCAGCAGGGGGTCTCACCGGGCCGGGGAGCTGTTTTTT
>once|TRBV6-1|TRBJ1-2|.
CASSEPIGRGTYGYTF
TGTGCCAGCAGTGAACCTATAGGGCGCGGTACATATGGCTACACCTTC
>.|TRBV21-1|TRBJ1-1|.
CASSKLDSMYTEAFF
TGTGCCAGCAGCAAGCTAGACAGTATGTACACTGAAGCTTTCTTT
>.|TRBV18|TRBJ2-4|TRBD1
CASSPVTGDKNIQYF
TGTGCCAGCTCACCTGTGACAGGGGACAAAAACATTCAGTACTTC
>.|TRBV20-1|TRBJ1-5|.
CSASPSGGRDNQPQHF
TGCAGTGCTAGTCCCAGCGGGGGGAGAGACAATCAGCCCCAGCATTTT
>.|TRBV6-1|TRBJ2-7|.
CASSEGSDGYEQYF
TGTGCCAGCAGTGAGGGTAGCGATGGCTACGAGCAGTACTTC
>.|TRBV12-3/TRBV12-4|TRBJ2-5|.
CASSFLMETQYF
TGTGCCAGCAGTTTTTTGATGGAGACCCAGTACTTC
>.|TRBV4-1|TRBJ2-7|TRBD2
CASSRYAGGDEQYF
TGCGCCAGCAGCCGTTATGCGGGAGGGGACGAGCAGTACTTC
>.|TRBV27|TRBJ2-7|.
CASSLTASLTYEQYF
TGTGCCAGCAGTTTAACGGCCAGTCTCACCTACGAGCAGTACTTC
>.|TRBV18|TRBJ1-6|.
CASSPRPQGYSPLHF
TGTGCCAGCTCACCACGCCCCCAGGGATATTCACCCCTCCACTTT
>.|TRBV29-1|TRBJ2-4|.
CSVELVGGDIQYF
TGCAGCGTTGAGCTCGTGGGTGGTGACATTCAGTACTTC
>.|TRBV29-1|TRBJ2-1|.
CSVSPFGENEQFF
TGCAGCGTTTCCCCCTTCGGAGAGAATGAGCAGTTCTTC
>.|TRBV3-1/TRBV3-2|TRBJ1-3|.
CASSQSFSGNTIYF
TGTGCCAGCAGCCAGTCCTTCTCTGGAAACACCATATATTTT
>.|TRBV7-2|TRBJ1-2|.
CASSLVSWDDGYTF
TGTGCCAGCAGCTTAGTCAGTTGGGACGATGGCTACACCTTC
>.|TRBV7-8|TRBJ1-1|TRBD1
CASSMTGGNTEAFF
TGTGCCAGCAGCATGACAGGGGGGAACACTGAAGCTTTCTTT
>.|TRBV6-5|TRBJ2-7|.
CASRVRDGPYEQYF
TGTGCCAGCAGGGTCAGGGACGGCCCCTACGAGCAGTACTTC
>few|TRBV6-1|TRBJ1-6|.
CASSEVAGLNSPLHF
TGTGCCAGCAGTGAAGTAGCGGGGTTAAATTCACCCCTCCACTTT
>.|TRBV3-1/TRBV3-2|TRBJ2-4|.
CASSLGGEGNIQYF
TGTGCCAGCAGCTTAGGGGGAGAGGGAAACATTCAGTACTTC
>.|TRBV7-9|TRBJ1-1|.
CASGNRNTEAFF
TGTGCCAGCGGGAACAGAAACACTGAAGCTTTCTTT
>.|TRBV3-1/TRBV3-2|TRBJ2-7|.
CASSQTGGREQYF
TGTGCCAGCAGCCAAACGGGCGGCAGAGAGCAGTACTTC
>.|TRBV19|TRBJ1-2|TRBD1
CASSYMDRGPGYTF
TGTGCCAGTAGTTATATGGACAGGGGGCCTGGCTACACCTTC
>.|TRBV14|TRBJ1-4|.
CASSQGRGWSEKLFF
TGTGCCAGCAGCCAAGGACGGGGCTGGAGTGAAAAACTGTTTTTT
>.|TRBV5-1|TRBJ2-1|TRBD2
CASSSGTSKDEQFF
TGCGCCAGCAGCTCCGGGACTAGCAAAGATGAGCAGTTCTTC
>.|TRBV29-1|TRBJ2-1|TRBD1
CSVGTGTASYNEQFF
TGCAGCGTCGGAACCGGGACAGCCTCCTACAATGAGCAGTTCTTC
>.|TRBV30|TRBJ2-1|TRBD2
CAWSPGLAGYEQFF
TGTGCCTGGAGTCCCGGACTAGCGGGCTATGAGCAGTTCTTC
>.|TRBV18|TRBJ2-7|TRBD2
CASSLLAGSLGEQYF
TGTGCCAGCTCACTACTAGCGGGATCCCTTGGCGAGCAGTACTTC
>.|TRBV2|TRBJ2-7|.
CASSGTGVLYEQYF
TGTGCCAGCAGCGGGACCGGGGTGCTATACGAGCAGTACTTC
>.|TRBV30|TRBJ1-2|.
CAWNAVGLIYGYTF
TGTGCCTGGAACGCGGTTGGCCTAATCTATGGCTACACCTTC
>.|TRBV23-1|TRBJ1-4|.
CASSLGGSHEKLFF
TGCGCCAGCAGTCTCGGCGGCTCTCATGAAAAACTGTTTTTT
>.|TRBV2|TRBJ2-1|TRBD2
CASREGVSGRRFF
TGTGCCAGCAGAGAGGGGGTTAGCGGGAGAAGGTTCTTC
>.|TRBV7-6|TRBJ2-1|.
CASSQGPGISVNEQFF
TGTGCCAGCAGTCAAGGGCCCGGGATATCCGTCAATGAGCAGTTCTTC
>.|TRBV27|TRBJ1-6|.
CASRGLLNSPLHF
TGTGCCAGCAGAGGGTTATTAAATTCACCCCTCCACTTT
>.|TRBV24-1|TRBJ1-5|.
CATSDVGNQPQHF
TGTGCCACCAGTGACGTAGGCAATCAGCCCCAGCATTTT
>.|TRBV5-1|TRBJ1-3|.
CASSLTGPGNTIYF
TGCGCCAGCAGCTTGACAGGGCCTGGAAACACCATATATTTT
>.|TRBV9|TRBJ2-2|.
CASSVLGTGELFF
TGTGCCAGCAGCGTACTAGGGACCGGGGAGCTGTTTTTT
>.|TRBV28|TRBJ2-5|.
CASTQGEYQETQYF
TGTGCCAGCACTCAAGGGGAATACCAAGAGACCCAGTACTTC
>once|TRBV12-3/TRBV12-4|TRBJ2-7|.
CASSGAWGLEQYF
TGTGCCAGCAGTGGGGCTTGGGGTCTCGAGCAGTACTTC
>few|TRBV4-1|TRBJ1-2|.
CASSPGFTTEGYTF
TGCGCCAGCAGCCCCGGCTTCACTACGGAGGGCTACACCTTC
>.|TRBV11-3|TRBJ2-3|TRBD2
CASAGGGGPSIVLYF
TGTGCCAGCGCCGGGGGGGGCGGTCCTTCAATCGTCCTGTATTTT
>.|TRBV19|TRBJ1-5|.
CASSIFQGGDPQPQHF
TGTGCCAGTAGTATTTTCCAAGGGGGGGATCCTCAGCCCCAGCATTTT